This T cell receptor (beta chain) was documented in a study of patients and donors after allogeneic stem cell transplantation. TCRdb called the RT-PCR reads again in MiXCR, with one record for every CDR3 protein. This table holds 900,000 to 1,000,000 distinct CDR3 sequences, more than 15% found once. This clonotype has a handful of counts. This clonotype was obtained from a human donor who was either an allogeneic HSCT recipient or a stem cell or donor lymphocyte infusion donor (not recorded which). It is not recorded whose cells these are; they may come from a transplant donor. Sequenced material: blood, either unsorted or a sorted T cell fraction (not recorded which).

CDR3 in DNA: TGCGCCAGCAGCCAAGACGCAGGGTCGGCCATTCAGTACTTC. It translates to CASSQDAGSAIQYF. This chain connects TRBV4-3 to TRBJ2-4, with D possibly matching TRBD1 (5 bases). Between the trimmed V and J ends, which lost 0 bases and 9 bases, there was a span of 12 bases. Germline V gives CDR1 LGHNA, CDR2 YSLEER. The CDR3 consists of 14 residues.